This T cell receptor beta chain is from a study of CD8 T cells in Susac syndrome. Study at large: Treatment status at blood draw for the Susac syndrome patients was therapy-naive, corticosteroids, or intravenous immunoglobulin alone.

The germline V gene has CDR1 SGHRS and CDR2 YFSETQ. V lost 3 bases and J lost 1, with 11 bases in between. The CDR3 extends over 16 amino acids. The authors reverse transcribed roughly 0.5 to 1 ug RNA with random hexamers. In TCRdb, the immunoSEQ multiplex PCR reads were re-called with MiXCR into one record per CDR3 protein. The table records 75,000 to 80,000 distinct CDR3 sequences, approximately 93% of them present only once. Patients having Susac syndrome satisfied recently defined diagnostic criteria for definite or probable disease. What was sequenced was CD8+ T cells from PBMCs. The V call is TRBV5-1, the J call TRBJ2-6, with no clear D. This receptor was identified in a human donor with Susac syndrome. The CDR3: CASSSKDGSGANVLTF. DNA of the CDR3: TGCGCCAGCAGCTCGAAGGACGGATCTGGGGCCAACGTCCTGACTTTC.